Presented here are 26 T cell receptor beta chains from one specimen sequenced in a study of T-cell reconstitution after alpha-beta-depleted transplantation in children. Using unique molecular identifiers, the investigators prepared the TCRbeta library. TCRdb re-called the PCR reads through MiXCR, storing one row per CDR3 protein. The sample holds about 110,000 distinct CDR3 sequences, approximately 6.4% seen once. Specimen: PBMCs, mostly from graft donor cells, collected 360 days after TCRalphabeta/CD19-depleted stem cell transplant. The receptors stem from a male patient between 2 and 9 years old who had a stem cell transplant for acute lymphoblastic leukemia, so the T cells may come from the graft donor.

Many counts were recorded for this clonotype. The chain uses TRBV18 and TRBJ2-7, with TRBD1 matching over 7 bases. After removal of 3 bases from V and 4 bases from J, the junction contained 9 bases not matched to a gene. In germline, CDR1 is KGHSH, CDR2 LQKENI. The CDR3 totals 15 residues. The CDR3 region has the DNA TGTGCCAGCTCACCCGGGGACAGTGTAGGATACGAGCAGTACTTC. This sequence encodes CASSPGDSVGYEQYF.

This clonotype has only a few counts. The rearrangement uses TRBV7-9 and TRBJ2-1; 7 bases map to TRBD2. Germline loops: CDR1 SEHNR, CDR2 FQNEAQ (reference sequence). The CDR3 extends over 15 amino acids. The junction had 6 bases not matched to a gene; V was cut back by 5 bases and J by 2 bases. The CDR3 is CASSPKRDPYNEQFF. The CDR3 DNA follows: TGTGCCAGCAGCCCCAAGCGGGACCCCTACAATGAGCAGTTCTTC.

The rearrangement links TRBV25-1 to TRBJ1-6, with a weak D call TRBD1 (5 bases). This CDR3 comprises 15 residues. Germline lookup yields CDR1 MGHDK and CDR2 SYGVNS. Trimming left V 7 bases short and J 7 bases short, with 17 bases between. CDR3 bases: TGTGCCAGCACCCAAGGGGCGGCTTGGAATTCACCCCTCCACTTT. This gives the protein CASTQGAAWNSPLHF.

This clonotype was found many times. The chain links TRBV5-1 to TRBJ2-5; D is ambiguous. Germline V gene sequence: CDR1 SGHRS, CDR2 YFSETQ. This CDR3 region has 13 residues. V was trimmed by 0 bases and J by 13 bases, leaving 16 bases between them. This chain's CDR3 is CASSLDQSGNRYF. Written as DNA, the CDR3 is TGCGCCAGCAGCTTGGACCAGTCAGGTAACCGGTACTTC.

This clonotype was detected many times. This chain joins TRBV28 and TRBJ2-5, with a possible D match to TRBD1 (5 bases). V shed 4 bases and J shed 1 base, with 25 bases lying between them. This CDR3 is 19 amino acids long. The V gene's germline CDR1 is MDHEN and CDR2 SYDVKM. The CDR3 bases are TGTGCCAGCAGTTCCCGAGCAGGGTTCAATCCCTCTTCCCAAGAGACCCAGTACTTC. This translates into CASSSRAGFNPSSQETQYF.

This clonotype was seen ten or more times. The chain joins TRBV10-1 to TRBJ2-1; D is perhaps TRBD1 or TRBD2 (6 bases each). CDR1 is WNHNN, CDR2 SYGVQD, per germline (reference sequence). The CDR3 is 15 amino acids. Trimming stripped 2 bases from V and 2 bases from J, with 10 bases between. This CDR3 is CASSEHRGAYNEQFF. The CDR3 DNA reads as TGCGCCAGCAGTGAGCATAGGGGGGCCTACAATGAGCAGTTCTTC.

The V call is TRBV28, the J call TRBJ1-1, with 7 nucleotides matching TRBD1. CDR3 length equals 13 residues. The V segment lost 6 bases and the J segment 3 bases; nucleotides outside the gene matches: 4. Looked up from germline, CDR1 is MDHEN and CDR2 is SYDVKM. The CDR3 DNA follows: TGTGCCAGCAGAGGACAGGCCTACACTGAAGCTTTCTTT. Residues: CASRGQAYTEAFF.

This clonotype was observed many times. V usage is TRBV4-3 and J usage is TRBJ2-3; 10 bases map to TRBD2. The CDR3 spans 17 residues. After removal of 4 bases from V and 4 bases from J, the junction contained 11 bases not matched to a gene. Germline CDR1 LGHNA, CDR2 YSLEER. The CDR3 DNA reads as TGCGCCAGCAGCCGGGGGAGGAGCGGGGGGGCGTCAGATACGCAGTATTTT. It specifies CASSRGRSGGASDTQYF.

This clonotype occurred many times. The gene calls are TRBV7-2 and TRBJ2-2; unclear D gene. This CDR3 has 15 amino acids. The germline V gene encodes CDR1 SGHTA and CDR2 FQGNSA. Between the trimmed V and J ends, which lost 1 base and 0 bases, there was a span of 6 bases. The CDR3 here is CASSLEQSNTGELFF. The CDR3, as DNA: TGTGCCAGCAGCTTAGAGCAGTCGAACACCGGGGAGCTGTTTTTT. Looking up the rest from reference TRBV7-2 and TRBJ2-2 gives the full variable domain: GAGVSQSPSNKVTEKGKDVELRCDPISGHTALYWYRQSLGQGLEFLIYFQGNSAPDKSGLPSDRFSAERTGGSVSTLTIQRTQQEDSAVYLCASSLEQSNTGELFFGEGSRLTVL.

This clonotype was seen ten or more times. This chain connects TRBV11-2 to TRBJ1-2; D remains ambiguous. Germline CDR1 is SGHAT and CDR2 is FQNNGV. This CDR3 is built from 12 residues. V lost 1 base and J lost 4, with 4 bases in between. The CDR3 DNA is TGTGCCAGCAGCTTAGGTTCCTATGGCTACACCTTC. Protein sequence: CASSLGSYGYTF.

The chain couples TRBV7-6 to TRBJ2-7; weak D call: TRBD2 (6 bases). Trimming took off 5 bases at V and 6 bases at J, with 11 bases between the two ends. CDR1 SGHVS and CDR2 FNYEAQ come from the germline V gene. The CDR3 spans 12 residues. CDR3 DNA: TGTGCCAGCAGCCCCGGGGGACCCGAGCAGTACTTC. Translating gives CASSPGGPEQYF.

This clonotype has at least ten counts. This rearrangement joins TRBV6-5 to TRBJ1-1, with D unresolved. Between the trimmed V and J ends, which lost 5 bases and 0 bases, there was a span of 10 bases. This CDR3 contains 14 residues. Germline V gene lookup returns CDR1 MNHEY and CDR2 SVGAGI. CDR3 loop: CASSLQVLNTEAFF. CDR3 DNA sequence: TGTGCCAGCAGTCTCCAAGTCTTGAACACTGAAGCTTTCTTT.

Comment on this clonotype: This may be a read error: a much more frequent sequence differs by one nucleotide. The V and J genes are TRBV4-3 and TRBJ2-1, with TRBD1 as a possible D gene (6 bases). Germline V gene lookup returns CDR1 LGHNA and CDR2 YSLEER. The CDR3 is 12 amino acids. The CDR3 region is CSSSQEGVEQFF. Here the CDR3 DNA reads TGCTCCAGCAGCCAAGAGGGGGTTGAGCAGTTCTTC.

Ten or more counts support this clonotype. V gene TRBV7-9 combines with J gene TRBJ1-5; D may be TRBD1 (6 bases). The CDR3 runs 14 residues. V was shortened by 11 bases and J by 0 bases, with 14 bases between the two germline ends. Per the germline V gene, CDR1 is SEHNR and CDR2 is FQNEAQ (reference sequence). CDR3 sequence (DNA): TGTGCCGTAGGGGCAGGGGATAGCAATCAGCCCCAGCATTTT. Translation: CAVGAGDSNQPQHF. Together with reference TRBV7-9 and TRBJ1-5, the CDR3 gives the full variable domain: DTGVSQNPRHKITKRGQNVTFRCDPISEHNRLYWYRQTLGQGPEFLTYFQNEAQLEKSRLLSDRFSAERPKGSFSTLEIQRTEQGDSAMYLCAVGAGDSNQPQHFGDGTRLSIL.

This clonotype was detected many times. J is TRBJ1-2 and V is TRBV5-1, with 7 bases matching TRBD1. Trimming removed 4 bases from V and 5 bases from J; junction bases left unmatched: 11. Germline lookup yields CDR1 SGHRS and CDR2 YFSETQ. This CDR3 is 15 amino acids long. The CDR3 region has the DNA TGCGCCAGCAGCACCCTCCGGGACAGCGAATATGGCTACACCTTC. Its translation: CASSTLRDSEYGYTF. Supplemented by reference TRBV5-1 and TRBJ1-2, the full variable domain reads KAGVTQTPRYLIKTRGQQVTLSCSPISGHRSVSWYQQTPGQGLQFLFEYFSETQRNKGNFPGRFSGRQFSNSRSEMNVSTLELGDSALYLCASSTLRDSEYGYTFGSGTRLTVV.

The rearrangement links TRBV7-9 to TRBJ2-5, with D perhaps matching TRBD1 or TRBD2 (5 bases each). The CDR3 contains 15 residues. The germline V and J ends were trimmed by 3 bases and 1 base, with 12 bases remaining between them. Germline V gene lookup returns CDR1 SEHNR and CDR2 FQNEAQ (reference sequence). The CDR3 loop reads CASSFRMGVQETQYF. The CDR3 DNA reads TGTGCCAGCAGCTTCCGGATGGGGGTCCAAGAGACCCAGTACTTC.

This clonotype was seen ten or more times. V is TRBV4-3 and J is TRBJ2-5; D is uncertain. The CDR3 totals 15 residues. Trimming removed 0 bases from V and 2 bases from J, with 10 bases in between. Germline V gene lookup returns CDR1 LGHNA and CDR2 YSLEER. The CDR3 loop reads CASSQDPSPQETQYF. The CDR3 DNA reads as TGCGCCAGCAGCCAAGATCCGAGTCCTCAAGAGACCCAGTACTTC.

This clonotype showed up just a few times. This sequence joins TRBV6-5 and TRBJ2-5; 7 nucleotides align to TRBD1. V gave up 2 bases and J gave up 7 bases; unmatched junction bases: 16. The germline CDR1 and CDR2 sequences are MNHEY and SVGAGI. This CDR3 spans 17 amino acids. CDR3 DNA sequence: TGTGCCAGCAGTTACGGCAGGGGGAAGACGGGAATCGGGACCCAGTACTTC. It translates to CASSYGRGKTGIGTQYF.

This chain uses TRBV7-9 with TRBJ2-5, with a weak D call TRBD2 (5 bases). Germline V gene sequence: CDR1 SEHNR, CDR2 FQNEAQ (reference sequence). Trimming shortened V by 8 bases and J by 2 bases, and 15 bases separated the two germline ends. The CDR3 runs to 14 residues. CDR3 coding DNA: TGTGCCAGCCGCGCGTCGAGGGCACAAGAGACCCAGTACTTC. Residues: CASRASRAQETQYF.

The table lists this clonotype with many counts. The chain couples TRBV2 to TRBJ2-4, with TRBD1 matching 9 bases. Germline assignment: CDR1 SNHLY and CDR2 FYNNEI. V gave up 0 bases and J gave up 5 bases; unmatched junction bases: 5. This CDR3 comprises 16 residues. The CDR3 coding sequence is TGTGCCAGCAGTGAAGCGCTTGGGACAGGGCAAAACATTCAGTACTTC. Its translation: CASSEALGTGQNIQYF.

CDR3: CASLREQGGETQYF. The CDR3 nucleotides are TGTGCCAGCCTTAGGGAACAGGGAGGGGAGACCCAGTACTTC. V gene TRBV28 combines with J gene TRBJ2-5; possible D gene TRBD2, 7 bases. The V gene lost 8 bases and the J gene lost 5 bases, with 18 bases spanning the gap. Per the germline V gene, CDR1 is MDHEN and CDR2 is SYDVKM. The CDR3 consists of 14 residues.

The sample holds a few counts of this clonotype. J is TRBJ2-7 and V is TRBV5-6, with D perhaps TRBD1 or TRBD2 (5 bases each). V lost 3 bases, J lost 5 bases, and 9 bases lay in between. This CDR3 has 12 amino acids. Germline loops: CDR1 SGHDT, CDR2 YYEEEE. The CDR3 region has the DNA TGTGCCAGCAGCTCGGGGCGGGACGAGCAGTACTTC. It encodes CASSSGRDEQYF.

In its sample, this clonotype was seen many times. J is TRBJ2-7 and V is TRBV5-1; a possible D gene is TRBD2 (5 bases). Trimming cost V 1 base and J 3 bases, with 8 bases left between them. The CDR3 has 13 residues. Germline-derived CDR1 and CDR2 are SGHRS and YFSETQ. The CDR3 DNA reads TGCGCCAGCAGCTTGACGGGGAACTACGAGCAGTACTTC. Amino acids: CASSLTGNYEQYF.

CDR3 sequence (DNA): TGTGCCAGCAGCCGAGGACAGTTCCAAGAGACCCAGTACTTC. This sequence encodes CASSRGQFQETQYF. The chain is built from TRBV14 and TRBJ2-5; D perhaps matches TRBD1 (6 bases). This CDR3 is built from 14 residues. V was trimmed by 4 bases and J by 1 base, leaving 10 bases between them. The germline CDR1 and CDR2 sequences are SGHDN and FVKESK.

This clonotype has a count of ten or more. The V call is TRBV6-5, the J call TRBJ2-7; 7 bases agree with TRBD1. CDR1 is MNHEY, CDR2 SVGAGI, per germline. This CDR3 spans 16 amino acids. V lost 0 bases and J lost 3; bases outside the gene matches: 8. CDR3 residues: CASSYSRDSLGYEQYF. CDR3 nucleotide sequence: TGTGCCAGCAGTTACTCCCGGGACAGCCTCGGCTACGAGCAGTACTTC.

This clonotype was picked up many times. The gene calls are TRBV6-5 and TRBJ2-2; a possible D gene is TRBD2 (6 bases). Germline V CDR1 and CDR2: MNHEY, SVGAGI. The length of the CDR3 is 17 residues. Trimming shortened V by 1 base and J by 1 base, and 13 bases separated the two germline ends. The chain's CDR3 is CASSYYTASENTGELFF. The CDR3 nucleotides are TGTGCCAGCAGTTACTATACGGCTAGCGAGAACACCGGGGAGCTGTTTTTT.